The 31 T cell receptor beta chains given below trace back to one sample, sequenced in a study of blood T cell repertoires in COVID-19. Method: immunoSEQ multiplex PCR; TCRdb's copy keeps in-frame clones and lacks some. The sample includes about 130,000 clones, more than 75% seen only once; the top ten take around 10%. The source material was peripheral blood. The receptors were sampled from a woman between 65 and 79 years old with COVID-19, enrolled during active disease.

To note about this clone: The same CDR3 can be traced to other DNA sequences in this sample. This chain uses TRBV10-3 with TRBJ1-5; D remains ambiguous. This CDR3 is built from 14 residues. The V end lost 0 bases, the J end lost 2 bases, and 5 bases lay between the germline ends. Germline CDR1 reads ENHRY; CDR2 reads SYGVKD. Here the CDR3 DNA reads TGTGCCATCAGTGAGTCAGGAGGCAATCAGCCCCAGCATTTT. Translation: CAISESGGNQPQHF.

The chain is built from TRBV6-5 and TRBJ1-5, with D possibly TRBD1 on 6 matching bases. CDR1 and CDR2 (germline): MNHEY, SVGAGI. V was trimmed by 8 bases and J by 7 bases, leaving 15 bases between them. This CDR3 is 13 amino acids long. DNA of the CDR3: TGTGCCAGCTCCAGGGGCTCGGGACAGCCCCAGCATTTT. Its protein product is CASSRGSGQPQHF.

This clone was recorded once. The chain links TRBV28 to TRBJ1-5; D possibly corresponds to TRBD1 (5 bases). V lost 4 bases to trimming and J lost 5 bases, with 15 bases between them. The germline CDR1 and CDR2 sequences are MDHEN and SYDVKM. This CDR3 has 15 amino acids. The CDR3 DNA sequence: TGTGCCAGCAGTTCCCTGCTGGGGGGGTATCAGCCCCAGCATTTT. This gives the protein CASSSLLGGYQPQHF.

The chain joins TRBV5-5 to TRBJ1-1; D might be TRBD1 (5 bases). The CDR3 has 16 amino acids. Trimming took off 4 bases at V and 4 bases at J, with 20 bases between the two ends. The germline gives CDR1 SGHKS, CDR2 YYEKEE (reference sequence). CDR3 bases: TGTGCCAGCAGCCCTGAGCAGGGCAATGTGATCACTGAAGCTTTCTTT. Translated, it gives CASSPEQGNVITEAFF.

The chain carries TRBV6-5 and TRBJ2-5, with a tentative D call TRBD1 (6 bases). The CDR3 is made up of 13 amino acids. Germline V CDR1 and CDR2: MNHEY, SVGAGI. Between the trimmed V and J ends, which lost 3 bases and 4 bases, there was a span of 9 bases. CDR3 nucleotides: TGTGCCAGCAGTTATCAGGGGCTAGAGACCCAGTACTTC. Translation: CASSYQGLETQYF.

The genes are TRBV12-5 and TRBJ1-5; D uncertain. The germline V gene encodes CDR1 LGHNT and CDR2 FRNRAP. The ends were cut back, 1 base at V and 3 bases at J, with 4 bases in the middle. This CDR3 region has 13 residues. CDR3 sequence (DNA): TGTGCTAGTGGTTTGGGGCCCAATCAGCCCCAGCATTTT. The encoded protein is CASGLGPNQPQHF.

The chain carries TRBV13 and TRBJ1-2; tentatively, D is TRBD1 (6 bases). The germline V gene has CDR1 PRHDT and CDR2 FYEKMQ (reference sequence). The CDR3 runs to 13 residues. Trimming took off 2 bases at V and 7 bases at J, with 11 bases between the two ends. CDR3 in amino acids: CASSLHRDLGYTF. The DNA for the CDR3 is TGTGCCAGCAGCTTACACAGGGATCTTGGCTACACCTTC. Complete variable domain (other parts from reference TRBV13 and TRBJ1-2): AAGVIQSPRHLIKEKRETATLKCYPIPRHDTVYWYQQGPGQDPQFLISFYEKMQSDKGSIPDRFSAQQFSDYHSELNMSSLELGDSALYFCASSLHRDLGYTFGSGTRLTVV.

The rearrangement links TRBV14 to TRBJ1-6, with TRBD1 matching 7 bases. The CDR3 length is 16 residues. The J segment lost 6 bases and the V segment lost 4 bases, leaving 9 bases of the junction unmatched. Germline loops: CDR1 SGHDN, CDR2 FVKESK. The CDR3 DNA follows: TGTGCCAGCAGCCTGCTAGGGACAGCAGCTAATTCACCCCTCCACTTT. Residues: CASSLLGTAANSPLHF. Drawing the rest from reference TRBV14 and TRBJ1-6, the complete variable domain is EAGVTQFPSHSVIEKGQTVTLRCDPISGHDNLYWYRRVMGKEIKFLLHFVKESKQDESGMPNNRFLAERTGGTYSTLKVQPAELEDSGVYFCASSLLGTAANSPLHFGNGTRLTVT.

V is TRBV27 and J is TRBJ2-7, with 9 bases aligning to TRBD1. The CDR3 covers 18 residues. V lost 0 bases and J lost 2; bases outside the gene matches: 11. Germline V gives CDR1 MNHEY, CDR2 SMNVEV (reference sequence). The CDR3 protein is CASSLSRLKRQGAYEQYF. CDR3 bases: TGTGCCAGCAGTTTATCGAGGTTAAAGAGACAGGGGGCCTACGAGCAGTACTTC.

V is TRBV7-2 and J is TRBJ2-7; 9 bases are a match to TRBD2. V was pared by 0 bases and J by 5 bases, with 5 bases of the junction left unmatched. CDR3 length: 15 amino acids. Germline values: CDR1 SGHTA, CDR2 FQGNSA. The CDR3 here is CASSLASGGQNEQYF. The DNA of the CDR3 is TGTGCCAGCAGCTTAGCTAGCGGGGGCCAGAACGAGCAGTACTTC.

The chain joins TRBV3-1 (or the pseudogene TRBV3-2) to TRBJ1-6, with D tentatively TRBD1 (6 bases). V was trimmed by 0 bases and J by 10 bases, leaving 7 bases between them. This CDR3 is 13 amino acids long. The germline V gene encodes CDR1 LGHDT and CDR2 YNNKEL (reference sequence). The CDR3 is CASSQDRGSPLHF. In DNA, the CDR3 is TGTGCCAGCAGCCAAGATAGGGGGTCACCCCTCCACTTT.

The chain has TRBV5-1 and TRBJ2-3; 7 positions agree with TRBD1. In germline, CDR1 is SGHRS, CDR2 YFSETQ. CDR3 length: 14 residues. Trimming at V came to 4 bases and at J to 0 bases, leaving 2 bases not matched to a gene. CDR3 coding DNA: TGCGCCAGCAGCACAGGGGTGAGCACAGATACGCAGTATTTT. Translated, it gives CASSTGVSTDTQYF.

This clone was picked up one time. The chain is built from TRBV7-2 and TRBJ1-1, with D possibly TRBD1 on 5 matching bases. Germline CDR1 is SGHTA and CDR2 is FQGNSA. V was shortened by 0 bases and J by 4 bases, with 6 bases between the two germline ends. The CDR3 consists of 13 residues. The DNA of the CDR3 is TGTGCCAGCAGCTTAGCAGGGGCCACTGAAGCTTTCTTT. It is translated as CASSLAGATEAFF.

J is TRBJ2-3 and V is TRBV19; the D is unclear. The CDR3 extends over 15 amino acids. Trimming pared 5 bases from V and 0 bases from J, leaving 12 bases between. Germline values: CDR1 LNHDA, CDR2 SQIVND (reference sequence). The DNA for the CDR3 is TGTGCCAGTAGTTCTTTTTCAGCGAGCACAGATACGCAGTATTTT. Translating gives CASSSFSASTDTQYF.

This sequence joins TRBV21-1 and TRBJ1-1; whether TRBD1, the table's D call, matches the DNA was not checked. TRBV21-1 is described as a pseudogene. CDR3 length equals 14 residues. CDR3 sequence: CASSKVAGNTEAFF. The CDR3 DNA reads TGTGCCAGCAGCAAAGTGGCAGGTAACACTGAAGCTTTCTTT.

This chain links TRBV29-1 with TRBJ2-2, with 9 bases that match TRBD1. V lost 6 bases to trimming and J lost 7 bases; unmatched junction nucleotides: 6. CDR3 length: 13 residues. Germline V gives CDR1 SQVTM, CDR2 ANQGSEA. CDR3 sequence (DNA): TGCAGCGTCACCGGGACAGGGTACGGGGAGCTGTTTTTT. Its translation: CSVTGTGYGELFF.

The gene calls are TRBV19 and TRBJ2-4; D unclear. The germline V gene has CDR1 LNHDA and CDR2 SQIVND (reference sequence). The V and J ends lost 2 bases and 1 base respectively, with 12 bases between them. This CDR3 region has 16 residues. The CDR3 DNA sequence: TGTGCCAGTAGTATAATAGGCTGGGCGGCCAAAAACATTCAGTACTTC. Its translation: CASSIIGWAAKNIQYF.

This CDR3 is CASSRQGPNEKLFF. In DNA, the CDR3 is TGTGCCAGCAGTCGACAGGGCCCTAATGAAAAACTGTTTTTT. The rearrangement uses TRBV3-1 (or the pseudogene TRBV3-2) and TRBJ1-4, with 7 positions matching TRBD1. With V trimmed by 6 bases and J by 3 bases, 4 bases remained unmatched. Germline loops: CDR1 LGHDT, CDR2 YNNKEL (reference sequence). The CDR3 has 14 residues.

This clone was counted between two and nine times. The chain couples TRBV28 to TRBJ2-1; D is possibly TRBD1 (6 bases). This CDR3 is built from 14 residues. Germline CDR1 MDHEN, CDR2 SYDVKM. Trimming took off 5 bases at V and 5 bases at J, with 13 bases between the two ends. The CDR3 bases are TGTGCCAGCAGTATTTTGACAGGTAACAATGAGCAGTTCTTC. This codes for CASSILTGNNEQFF.

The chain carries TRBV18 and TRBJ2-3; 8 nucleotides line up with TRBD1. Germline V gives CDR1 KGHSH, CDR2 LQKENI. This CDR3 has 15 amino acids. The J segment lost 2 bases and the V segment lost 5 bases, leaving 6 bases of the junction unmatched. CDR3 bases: TGTGCCAGCTCAACGGGACAGGACGACACAGATACGCAGTATTTT. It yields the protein CASSTGQDDTDTQYF.

The chain's CDR3 is CAISERDTGPVGGYTF. The CDR3 DNA follows: TGTGCCATCAGTGAGAGGGATACAGGCCCGGTAGGTGGCTACACCTTC. The rearrangement uses TRBV10-3 and TRBJ1-2, with D maybe TRBD1 (5 bases). Germline-derived CDR1 and CDR2 are ENHRY and SYGVKD. The CDR3 length is 16 residues. Trimming stripped 2 bases from V and 7 bases from J, with 20 bases between.

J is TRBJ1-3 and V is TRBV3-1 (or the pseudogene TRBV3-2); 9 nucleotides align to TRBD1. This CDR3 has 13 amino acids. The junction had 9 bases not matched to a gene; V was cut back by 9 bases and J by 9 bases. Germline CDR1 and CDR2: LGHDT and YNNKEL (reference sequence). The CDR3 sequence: CASHRQGEGTIYF. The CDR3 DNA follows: TGTGCCAGTCACCGACAGGGGGAGGGCACCATATATTTT.

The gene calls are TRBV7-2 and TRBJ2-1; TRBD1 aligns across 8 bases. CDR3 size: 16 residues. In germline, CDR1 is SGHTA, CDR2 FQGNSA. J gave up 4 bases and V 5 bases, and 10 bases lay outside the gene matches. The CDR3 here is CASSTGVGQGYNEQFF. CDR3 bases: TGTGCCAGCAGCACGGGGGTAGGACAGGGATACAATGAGCAGTTCTTC.

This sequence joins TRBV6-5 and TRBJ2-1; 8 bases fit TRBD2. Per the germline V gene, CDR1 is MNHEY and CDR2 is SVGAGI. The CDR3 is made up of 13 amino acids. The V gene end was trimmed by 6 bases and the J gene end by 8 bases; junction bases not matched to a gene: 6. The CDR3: CASRAGGSDEQFF. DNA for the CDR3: TGTGCCAGCAGGGCGGGGGGTTCTGATGAGCAGTTCTTC.

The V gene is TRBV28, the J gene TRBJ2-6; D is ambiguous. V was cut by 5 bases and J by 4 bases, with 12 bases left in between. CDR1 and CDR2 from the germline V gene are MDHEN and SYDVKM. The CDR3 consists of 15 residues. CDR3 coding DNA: TGTGCCAGCAGTCGCGGTCTAACCGGGGCCAACGTCCTGACTTTC. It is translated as CASSRGLTGANVLTF.

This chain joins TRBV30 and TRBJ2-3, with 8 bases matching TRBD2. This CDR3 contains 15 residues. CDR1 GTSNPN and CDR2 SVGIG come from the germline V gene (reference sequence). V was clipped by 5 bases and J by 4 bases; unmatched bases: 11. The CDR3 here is CAWANNGGGADTQYF. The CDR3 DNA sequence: TGTGCCTGGGCAAACAACGGGGGGGGTGCAGATACGCAGTATTTT. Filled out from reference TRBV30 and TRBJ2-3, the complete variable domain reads SQTIHQWPATLVQPVGSPLSLECTVEGTSNPNLYWYRQAAGRGLQLLFYSVGIGQISSEVPQNLSASRPQDRQFILSSKKLLLSDSGFYLCAWANNGGGADTQYFGPGTRLTVL.

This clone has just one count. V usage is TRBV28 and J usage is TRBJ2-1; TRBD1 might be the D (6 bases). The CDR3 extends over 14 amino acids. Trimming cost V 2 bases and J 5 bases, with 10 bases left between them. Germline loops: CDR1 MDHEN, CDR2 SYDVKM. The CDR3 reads CASSLIGTNNEQFF. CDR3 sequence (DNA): TGTGCCAGCAGTTTAATTGGGACAAACAATGAGCAGTTCTTC.

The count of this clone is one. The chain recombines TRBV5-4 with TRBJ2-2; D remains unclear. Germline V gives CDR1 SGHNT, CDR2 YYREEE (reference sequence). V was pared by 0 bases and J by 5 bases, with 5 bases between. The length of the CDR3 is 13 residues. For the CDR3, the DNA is TGTGCCAGCAGCTTGGACTGGACCGGGGAGCTGTTTTTT. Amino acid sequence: CASSLDWTGELFF.

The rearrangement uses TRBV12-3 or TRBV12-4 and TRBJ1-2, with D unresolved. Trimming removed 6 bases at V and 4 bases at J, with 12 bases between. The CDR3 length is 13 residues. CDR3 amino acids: CASRSGFFYGYTF. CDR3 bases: TGTGCCAGCAGATCGGGATTTTTCTATGGCTACACCTTC.

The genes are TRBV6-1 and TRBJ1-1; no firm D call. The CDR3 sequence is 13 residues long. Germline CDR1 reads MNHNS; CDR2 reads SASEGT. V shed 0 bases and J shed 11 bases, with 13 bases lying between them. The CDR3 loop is CASSEAGRALAFF. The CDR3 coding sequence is TGTGCCAGCAGTGAAGCTGGGAGGGCCCTTGCTTTCTTT.

The CDR3 DNA sequence: TGTGCCAGCAGCTGGGACAGGGGCGTTGATACGCAGTATTTT. Amino acid sequence: CASSWDRGVDTQYF. The chain combines TRBV6-6 with TRBJ2-3, with 10 positions matching TRBD1. The CDR3 sequence is 14 residues long. V lost 6 bases, J lost 6 bases, and 6 bases stayed unmatched. Germline loops: CDR1 MNHNY, CDR2 SVGAGI (reference sequence).